This T cell receptor (beta chain) was identified in a study of cytomegalovirus exposure and HLA in healthy donors (dated by TCRdb to between 2016 and 2019). For the study in its entirety: According to an earlier analysis of 587 of the donors, 150 million to 200 million T cells yielded over 100 million unique TCR beta sequences and around 300 Gb of sequence data. Genome-wide SNP genotypes for about three fifths of the 666 donors were used in a later genetic analysis, which treated that subset as a discovery cohort. To predict cytomegalovirus infection status, the study combined high-throughput TCR immunosequencing, statistical association of individual TCRs with disease status, and machine learning. To decide whether each TCR beta V gene segment behaved as functional or pseudogenic, an earlier analysis of 587 of the donors relied on high-throughput TCR beta sequencing. A few DR-DQ haplotypes were treated as single units for association and clustering because of strong linkage in the cohort. A separate validation cohort of more than 100 different subjects was used in addition to the roughly 670-subject first cohort. All discovery cohort repertoires had been generated on a single sequencing platform. The later analysis used no new phenotypic data to find candidate immune exposures, relying instead on TCR beta sequences and their occurrence across donors. Class I and class II HLA loci were covered by the typing at four-digit resolution. The study aimed to test whether signatures of past pathogen exposure could be identified by cataloging public T cell receptors. Donor age, sex, ethnicity and CMV serostatus were compiled together with the repertoire data. The T cell repertoires of several hundred subjects were profiled by immunosequencing and related to cytomegalovirus serostatus. Of the approximately 400 genotyped donors, 65% to 90% were placed in the genetic ancestry cluster associated with self-reported Caucasian donors. Among a few hundred genotyped donors of the cohort, an average of around 240,000 unique TCR beta nucleotide sequences were sequenced per donor, 15% to 20% of them non-productive. Roughly 290 gigabases of sequencing data and roughly 80 million unique TCR sequences made up an early release that covered 500 to 650 HLA-typed donors. The number of typed donors differed by locus: about 620-640 for A, B, C, DRB1 and DQB1; 500 to 550 for DQA1; about 600 for DPA1; and around 470 for DPB1. A later analysis re-examined previously published TCR beta repertoires from about 670 donors and added high-resolution HLA genotyping to investigate patterns of TCR occurrence.

Overall results and qualifications from the work: The authors suggested that the approach could potentially be extended to other disease states and immunological phenotypes. The study listed over 150 TCR beta chains as associated with cytomegalovirus. An association between a missense DCLRE1C variant and V-gene and J-gene trimming of TCR beta chains was found in a later genetic analysis and replicated in an independent cohort. Most TCR sequences were observed very rarely across donors, whereas some public TCRs were present in many individuals. Cytomegalovirus status was reported to be diagnosed by the classifier with high specificity and sensitivity in both the original and validation cohorts. Correlated functional status among segregating V segments might be attributable to linkage disequilibrium, but an unknown experimental factor could not be ruled out. Several of the top co-occurrence clusters appeared to be linked to parvovirus B19, influenza, CMV and Epstein-Barr virus, according to a later analysis. Because HLA typing was unavailable for some donors at each locus, only the typed subset was used in association tests. In vitro tests confirmed that three of the cytomegalovirus-associated TCR beta chains recognize cytomegalovirus antigens. In an earlier analysis of approximately 590 of the donors, most TCR beta V segments appeared in productive rearrangements about 90% or about 30% of the time, broadly matching IMGT annotations. A cluster of highly shared sequence variants was judged likely to represent a technical artifact of the sequencing pipeline. Some IMGT-functional V segments, including TRBV6-2 and TRBV6-3, could not be told apart with the 87-base-pair reads, so those segments were excluded. Presence/absence analyses assumed roughly uniform sequencing depth across donors, an assumption that may not hold. Compared with equally common non-associated chains, HLA-associated TCR beta chains in a later analysis were more clonally expanded and had lower generation probabilities. The cohort was sequenced for TCR beta chains only, and without alpha or paired-chain data the features that could be detected were limited. A later analysis associated about 17,000 TCR beta sequences with specific HLA alleles at a false discovery rate of 0.05. In a later analysis, the rate of TCR association differed among HLA loci, with DRB1 alleles having the most associated TCRs and HLA-C alleles having the fewest. Because counts were too low, roughly 18 rarely observed V segments, including chromosome 9 orphons, were left out of the earlier analysis of roughly 600 of the donors. A further reported finding was that TCR beta sequences accurately predicted the HLA-A and HLA-B alleles for most subjects in the first cohort. For the cohort, immune exposure information was limited to CMV serostatus. According to a later analysis, most CMV-associated TCR beta chains appeared to be HLA-restricted, and the HLA associations seemed to be driven largely by CMV exposure. Assigning TCR associations to individual alleles was difficult when HLA alleles, especially DR and DQ, strongly co-occurred. A later genetic analysis reported fewer N-insertions in productive TCRs among donors in an Asian-associated ancestry cluster than the roughly 620-donor mean.

V lost 3 bases and J lost 4 bases; the stretch between them is 12 bases long. Taken from cysteine to phenylalanine, the CDR3 has 14 residues. Kept here is only the CDR3 DNA, which spans 42 bases and is read in frame from base 1. In the germline V gene, CDR1 corresponds to MDHEN and CDR2 to SYDVKM. The method behind the library was the immunoSEQ multiplex PCR assay. For the multiplex PCR, a mixture combining 60 forward primers for TCR Vbeta segments and 13 reverse primers for TCR Jbeta segments was used. The CDR3 region of rearranged TCR beta genes was amplified from genomic DNA with a multiplex PCR assay. Amplified TCR beta libraries were sequenced as 87-base-pair reads on the Illumina HiSeq System. Regarding the original processing steps: Across the 600 to 700 repertoires, a later analysis counted 80 million or so unique TCR beta chains, 9.5 million to 13 million of which were shared by at least two donors. A nearest-neighbor algorithm error-corrected the raw reads and collapsed the reads into unique sequences, merging closely related sequences to remove PCR and sequencing errors. CDR3 sequences were aligned to IMGT reference sequences to assign V, D and J gene segments. For a sequence to be retained, a match of at least six nucleotides was required to both a V gene segment and a J gene segment. Rearrangements were called productive when the CDR3 lacked stop codons and stayed in frame with V and J; all others were non-productive. Following IMGT convention, CDR3 was defined as the stretch from the second conserved V-encoded cysteine up to the conserved J-encoded phenylalanine. The earlier analysis of roughly 590 of the donors excluded sequences that lacked an unambiguous match to a single V gene segment. An earlier analysis of 587 of the donors classified V segments as functional when productive rearrangements were above 56.7% and as segregating when the standard deviation between donors was above 5%. A statistical classification framework was built for diagnosing cytomegalovirus status from the catalog of TCR beta chain sequences. In a later analysis, TCR nucleotide sequences were compared against IMGT/GENE-DB human TR gene sequences so that V and J genes could be assigned. In a later analysis, CDR3 sequences and most-parsimonious VDJ recombination scenarios were assigned using the TCRdist pipeline. A later analysis defined each TCR beta chain by its CDR3 amino acid sequence plus V-gene family, and excluded reads lacking a unique V-gene family. In a later analysis, approximately 590 highly shared, low-generation-probability nucleotide sequences were removed to address suspected cross-contamination and a sequencing artifact. In a later analysis, a clonal expansion index was calculated for each public chain from normalized within-repertoire ranks of inferred template counts. A later analysis computed generation probabilities with a VDJ recombination model fitted to out-of-frame rearrangements, and checked the results against IGoR. In a later analysis, hypergeometric tests were used to score TCR-TCR, TCR-HLA and TCR-CMV co-occurrence, with a repertoire-size bias correction applied to TCR pairs. In a later analysis, false discovery rates were estimated by permuting HLA or CMV assignments 20 times. A later analysis grouped co-occurring TCRs with DBSCAN, adding TCRdist sequence similarity when clustering within HLA-allele-positive subsets. For co-occurrence clustering, repertoires with fewer than 30,000 or more than 120,000 public chains were excluded, along with several repertoires with anomalous nucleotide sharing. TCRdb mirrors the immuneACCESS table, restricted to in-frame sequences. Some clones are absent from its copies; in checked studies, under half trace to an unresolved V gene, and the reason for the others is unknown. From that table come the V and J calls and clone size; the DNA was used to work out D and trimming. In this sample the table shows 100,000 to 150,000 clones, roughly 10% of which occur a single time. Around 4.6% of the sample is taken by the ten largest.

The cohort comprised some 700 healthy bone marrow donors. At the time of sampling, all cohort members were nominally healthy, though unrecorded immune exposures were likely present. The donor was CMV seropositive and was included in the group of some 290 seropositive cohort members. A peripheral blood sample was collected from each donor, and TCR beta sequencing was performed on peripheral blood mononuclear cells. The Qiagen DNeasy Blood Extraction Kit was used to extract genomic DNA from the blood cell samples. This clone was found a few times. Its binding antigen is unknown. No much larger clone exists at a distance of one base, and base qualities are not known.

The receptor comes from a woman aged 18-29 years in good health and CMV-seropositive. Recombination joined TRBV28 with TRBJ1-1; the D gene identity is not certain. Sample: PBMCs. The nucleotides are TGTGCCAGCAGTTTCTATCCCTCGGGCACTGAAGCTTTCTTT. It translates to CASSFYPSGTEAFF.